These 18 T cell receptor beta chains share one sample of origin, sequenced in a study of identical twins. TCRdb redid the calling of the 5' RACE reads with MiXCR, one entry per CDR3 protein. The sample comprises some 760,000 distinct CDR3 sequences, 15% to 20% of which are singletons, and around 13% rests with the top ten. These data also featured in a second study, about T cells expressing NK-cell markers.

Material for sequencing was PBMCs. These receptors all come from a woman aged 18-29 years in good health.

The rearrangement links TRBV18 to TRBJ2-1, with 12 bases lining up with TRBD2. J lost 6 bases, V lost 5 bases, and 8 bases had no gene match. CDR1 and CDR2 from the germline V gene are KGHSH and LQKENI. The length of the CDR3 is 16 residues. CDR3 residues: CASSSLTSGSANEQFF. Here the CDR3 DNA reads TGTGCCAGCTCATCCTTGACTAGCGGGAGTGCCAATGAGCAGTTCTTC.

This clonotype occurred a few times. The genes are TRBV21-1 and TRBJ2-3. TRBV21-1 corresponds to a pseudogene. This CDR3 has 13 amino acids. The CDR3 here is CASSTESADTQYF. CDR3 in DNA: TGTGCCAGCAGCACCGAGTCGGCAGATACGCAGTATTTT.

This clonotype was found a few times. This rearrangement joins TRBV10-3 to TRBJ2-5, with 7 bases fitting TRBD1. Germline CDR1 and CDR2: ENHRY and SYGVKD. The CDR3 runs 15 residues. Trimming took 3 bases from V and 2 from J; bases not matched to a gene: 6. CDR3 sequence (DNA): TGTGCCATCAGTGACCCCCCGGGACAGCAAGAGACCCAGTACTTC. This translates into CAISDPPGQQETQYF.

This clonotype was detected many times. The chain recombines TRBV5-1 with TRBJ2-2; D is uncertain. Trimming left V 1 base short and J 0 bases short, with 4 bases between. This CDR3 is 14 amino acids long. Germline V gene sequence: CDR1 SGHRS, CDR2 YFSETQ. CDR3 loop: CASSLRSNTGELFF. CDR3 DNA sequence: TGCGCCAGCAGCTTGCGTTCGAACACCGGGGAGCTGTTTTTT.

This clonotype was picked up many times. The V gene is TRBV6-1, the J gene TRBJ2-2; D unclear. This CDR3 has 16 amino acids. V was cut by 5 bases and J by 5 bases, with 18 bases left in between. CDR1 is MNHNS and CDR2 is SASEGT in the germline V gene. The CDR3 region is CASSLRHLGSTGELFF. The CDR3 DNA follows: TGTGCCAGCAGTCTTAGACACCTCGGGTCAACCGGGGAGCTGTTTTTT.

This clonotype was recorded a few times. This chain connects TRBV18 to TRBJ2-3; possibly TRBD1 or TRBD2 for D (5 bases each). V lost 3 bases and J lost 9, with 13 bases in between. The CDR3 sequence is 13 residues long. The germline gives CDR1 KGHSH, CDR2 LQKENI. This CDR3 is CASSPPGTTTQYF. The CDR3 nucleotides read TGTGCCAGCTCACCGCCCGGGACGACGACGCAGTATTTT.

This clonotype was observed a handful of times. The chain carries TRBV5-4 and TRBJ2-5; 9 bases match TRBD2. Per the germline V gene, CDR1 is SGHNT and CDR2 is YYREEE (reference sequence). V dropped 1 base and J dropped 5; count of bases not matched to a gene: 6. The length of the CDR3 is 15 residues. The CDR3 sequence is CASSLKRGAGETQYF. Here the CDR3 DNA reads TGTGCCAGCAGCTTGAAGCGGGGGGCGGGTGAGACCCAGTACTTC.

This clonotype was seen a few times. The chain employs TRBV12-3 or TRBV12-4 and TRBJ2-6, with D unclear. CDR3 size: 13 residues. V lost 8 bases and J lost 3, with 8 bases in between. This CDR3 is CASRGRGANVLTF. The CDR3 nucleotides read TGTGCCAGCCGCGGACGTGGGGCCAACGTCCTGACTTTC.

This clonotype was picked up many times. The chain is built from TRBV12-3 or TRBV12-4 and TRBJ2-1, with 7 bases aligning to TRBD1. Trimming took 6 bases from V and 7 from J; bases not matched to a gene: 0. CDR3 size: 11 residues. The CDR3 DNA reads TGTGCCAGCAGGACAGGGAATGAGCAGTTCTTC. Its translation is CASRTGNEQFF.

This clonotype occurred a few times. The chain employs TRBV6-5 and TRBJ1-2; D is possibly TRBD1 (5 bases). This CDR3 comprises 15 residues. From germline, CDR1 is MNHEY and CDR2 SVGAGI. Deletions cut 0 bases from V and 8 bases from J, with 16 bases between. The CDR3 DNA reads TGTGCCAGCAGTTACTCGATCGGGGGAGATGGCGGCTACACCTTC. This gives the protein CASSYSIGGDGGYTF.

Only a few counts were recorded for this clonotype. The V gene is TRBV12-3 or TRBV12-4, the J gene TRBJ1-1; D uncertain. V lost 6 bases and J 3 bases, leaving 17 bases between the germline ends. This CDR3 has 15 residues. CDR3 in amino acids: CASSSERLFHTEAFF. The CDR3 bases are TGTGCCAGCAGCTCGGAGCGATTATTTCACACTGAAGCTTTCTTT.

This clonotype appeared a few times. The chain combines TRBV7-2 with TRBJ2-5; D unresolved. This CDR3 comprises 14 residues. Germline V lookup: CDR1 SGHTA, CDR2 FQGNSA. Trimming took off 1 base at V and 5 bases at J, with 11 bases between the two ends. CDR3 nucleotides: TGTGCCAGCAGCTTAGGCGGCGCCGCGGAGACCCAGTACTTC. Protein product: CASSLGGAAETQYF.

CDR3 coding DNA: TGTGCCAGCAGTTACGGAGGTTCGTTCTACAATGAGCAGTTCTTC. This translates into CASSYGGSFYNEQFF. The rearrangement joins TRBV6-5 to TRBJ2-1; possibly TRBD2 for D (5 bases). The germline V gene encodes CDR1 MNHEY and CDR2 SVGAGI. Trimming cost V 2 bases and J 3 bases, with 11 bases left between them. The CDR3 loop spans 15 amino acids.

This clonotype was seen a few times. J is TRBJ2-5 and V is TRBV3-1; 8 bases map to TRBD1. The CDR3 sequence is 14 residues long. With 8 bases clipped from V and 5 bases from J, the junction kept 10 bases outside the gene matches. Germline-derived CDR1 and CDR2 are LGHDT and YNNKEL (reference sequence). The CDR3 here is CASQADYRGETQYF. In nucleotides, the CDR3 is TGTGCCAGCCAAGCGGATTACAGGGGGGAGACCCAGTACTTC.

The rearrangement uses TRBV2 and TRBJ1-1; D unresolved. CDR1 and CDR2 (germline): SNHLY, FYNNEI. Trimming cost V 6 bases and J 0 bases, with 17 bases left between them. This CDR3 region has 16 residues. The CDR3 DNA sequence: TGTGCCAGCAGCGCAGGTCCGGGTCCATTGAACACTGAAGCTTTCTTT. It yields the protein CASSAGPGPLNTEAFF.

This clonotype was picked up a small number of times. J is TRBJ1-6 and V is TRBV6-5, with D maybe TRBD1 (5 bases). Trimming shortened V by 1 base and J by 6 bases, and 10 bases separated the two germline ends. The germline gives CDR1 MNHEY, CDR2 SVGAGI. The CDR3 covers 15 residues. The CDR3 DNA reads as TGTGCCAGCAGTTACTTTTTGGGGACTAATTCACCCCTCCACTTT. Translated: CASSYFLGTNSPLHF.

CDR3 sequence reads: CASSLRESADGYTF. For the CDR3, the DNA is TGTGCCAGCAGCTTAAGGGAGTCAGCGGATGGCTACACCTTC. This chain connects TRBV7-6 to TRBJ1-2, with D hard to call. Trimming removed 2 bases at V and 6 bases at J, with 13 bases between. The CDR3 totals 14 residues. Germline V CDR1 and CDR2: SGHVS, FNYEAQ.

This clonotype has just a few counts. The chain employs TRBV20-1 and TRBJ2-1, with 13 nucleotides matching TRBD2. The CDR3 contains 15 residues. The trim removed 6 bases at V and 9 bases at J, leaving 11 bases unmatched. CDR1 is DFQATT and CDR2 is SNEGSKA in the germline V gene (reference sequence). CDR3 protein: CSAEGLAGRFSEQFF. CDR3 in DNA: TGCAGTGCGGAGGGACTAGCGGGGAGATTCAGTGAGCAGTTCTTC.